The entry below describes one T cell receptor beta chain. This specimen belongs to a study of cytomegalovirus exposure and HLA in healthy donors. Researchers ran the PCR with 60 Vbeta and 13 Jbeta primers. Clones were sequenced by immunoSEQ multiplex PCR, and TCRdb holds only the in-frame ones, with some missing. Here the sample spans 97,000 or so clones, approximately 87% being singletons. This receptor was identified in a man aged 40-49 years in good health and CMV-seronegative. Sequencing used PBMCs.

The CDR3 coding sequence is TGTGCCAGCGCTAGCGGGCGATCCCAAGAGACCCAGTACTTC. Protein product: CASASGRSQETQYF. The chain links TRBV6-1 to TRBJ2-5; 8 positions agree with TRBD2. Unmatched junction bases numbered 6, after V lost 8 bases and J lost 1 base. Germline V CDR1 and CDR2: MNHNS, SASEGT. The CDR3 runs 14 residues.